This T cell receptor beta chain came from a study of TIL therapy for anti-PD-1-resistant metastatic lung cancer. General study findings and limits: Infused TIL clonotypes partially replaced the baseline blood repertoire, then decayed over months.

Sequencing used immunoSEQ v3. Survey-level samples got approximately 1.8 million read pairs; deep-level samples got 5-6 million. Repertoires were generated with immunoSEQ multiplex PCR, while TCRdb's copy carries only in-frame clones and drops some. The data hold about 21,000 clones, with around 81% observed a single time. Worth noting for this clone: Its antigen is still unknown.

The time point here: pre-treatment sample, taken before nivolumab and TIL therapy. Source: blood, taken at baseline. The source is a person between 25 and 79 years old with non-small cell lung cancer.

The CDR3 spells CASSTWTGWSSGNQPQHF. CDR3 in DNA: TGTGCCAGCAGCACCTGGACAGGGTGGAGTAGCGGCAATCAGCCCCAGCATTTT. The rearrangement joins TRBV27 to TRBJ1-5; 8 bases line up with TRBD1. Per germline, CDR1 MNHEY and CDR2 SMNVEV (reference sequence). The CDR3 runs to 18 residues. Trimming at V came to 6 bases and at J to 2 bases, leaving 15 bases not matched to a gene.